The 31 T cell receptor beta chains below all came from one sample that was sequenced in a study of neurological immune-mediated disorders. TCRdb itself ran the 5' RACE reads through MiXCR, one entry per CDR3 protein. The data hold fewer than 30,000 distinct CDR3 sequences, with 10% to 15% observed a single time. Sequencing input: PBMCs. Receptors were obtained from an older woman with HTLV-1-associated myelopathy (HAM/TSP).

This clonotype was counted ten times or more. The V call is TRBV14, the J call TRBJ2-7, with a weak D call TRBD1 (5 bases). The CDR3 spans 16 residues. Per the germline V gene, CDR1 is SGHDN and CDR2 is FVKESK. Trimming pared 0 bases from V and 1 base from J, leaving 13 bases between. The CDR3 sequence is CASSQDSAAGSYEQYF. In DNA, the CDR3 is TGTGCCAGCAGCCAAGATTCAGCTGCAGGGTCCTACGAGCAGTACTTC. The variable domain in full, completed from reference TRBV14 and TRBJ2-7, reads EAGVTQFPSHSVIEKGQTVTLRCDPISGHDNLYWYRRVMGKEIKFLLHFVKESKQDESGMPNNRFLAERTGGTYSTLKVQPAELEDSGVYFCASSQDSAAGSYEQYFGPGTRLTVT.

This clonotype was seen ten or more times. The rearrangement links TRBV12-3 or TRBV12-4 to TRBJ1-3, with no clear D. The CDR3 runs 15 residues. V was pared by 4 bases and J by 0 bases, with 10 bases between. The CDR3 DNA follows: TGTGCCAGCAGTTCCGGGCAGTACTCTGGAAACACCATATATTTT. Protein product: CASSSGQYSGNTIYF.

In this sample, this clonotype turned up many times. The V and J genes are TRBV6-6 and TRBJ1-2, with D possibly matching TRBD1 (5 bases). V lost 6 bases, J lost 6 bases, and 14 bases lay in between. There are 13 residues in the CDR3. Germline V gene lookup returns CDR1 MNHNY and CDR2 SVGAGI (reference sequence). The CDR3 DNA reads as TGTGCCAGCAGCGATCCCGGGGGAAATGGCTACACCTTC. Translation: CASSDPGGNGYTF.

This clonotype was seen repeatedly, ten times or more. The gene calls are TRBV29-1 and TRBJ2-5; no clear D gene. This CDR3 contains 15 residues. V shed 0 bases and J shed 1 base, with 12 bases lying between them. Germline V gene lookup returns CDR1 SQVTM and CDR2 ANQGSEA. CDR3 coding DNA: TGCAGCGTTGAAGATCATAGTACAGCCCAAGAGACCCAGTACTTC. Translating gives CSVEDHSTAQETQYF.

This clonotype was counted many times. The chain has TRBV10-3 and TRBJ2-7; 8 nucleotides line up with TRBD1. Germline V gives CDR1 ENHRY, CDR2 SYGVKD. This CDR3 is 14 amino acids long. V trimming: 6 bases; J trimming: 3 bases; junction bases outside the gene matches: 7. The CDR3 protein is CAISQTGEDYEQYF. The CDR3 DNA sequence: TGTGCCATCAGCCAGACAGGGGAGGACTACGAGCAGTACTTC.

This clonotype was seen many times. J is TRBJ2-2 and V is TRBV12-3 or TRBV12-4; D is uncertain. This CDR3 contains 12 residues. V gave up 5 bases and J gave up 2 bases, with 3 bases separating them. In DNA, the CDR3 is TGTGCCAGCAGTCTTAACACCGGGGAGCTGTTTTTT. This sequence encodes CASSLNTGELFF.

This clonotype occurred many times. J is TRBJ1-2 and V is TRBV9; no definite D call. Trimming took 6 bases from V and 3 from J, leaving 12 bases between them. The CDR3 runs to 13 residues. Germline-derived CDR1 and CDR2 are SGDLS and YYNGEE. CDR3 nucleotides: TGTGCCAGCACACGGGATCTTGACTATGGCTACACCTTC. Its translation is CASTRDLDYGYTF.

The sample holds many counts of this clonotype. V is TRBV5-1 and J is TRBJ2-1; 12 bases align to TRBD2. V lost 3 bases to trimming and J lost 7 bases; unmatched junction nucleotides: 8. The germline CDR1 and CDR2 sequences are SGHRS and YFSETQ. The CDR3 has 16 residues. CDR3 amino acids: CASSWGRTSGVNEQFF. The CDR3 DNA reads TGCGCCAGCAGCTGGGGAAGGACTAGCGGGGTTAATGAGCAGTTCTTC.

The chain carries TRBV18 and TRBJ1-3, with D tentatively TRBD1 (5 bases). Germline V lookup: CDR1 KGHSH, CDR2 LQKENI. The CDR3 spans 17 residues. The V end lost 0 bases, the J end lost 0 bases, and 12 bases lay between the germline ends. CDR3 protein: CASSPPGGYNSGNTIYF. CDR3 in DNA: TGTGCCAGCTCACCACCGGGGGGGTACAACTCTGGAAACACCATATATTTT.

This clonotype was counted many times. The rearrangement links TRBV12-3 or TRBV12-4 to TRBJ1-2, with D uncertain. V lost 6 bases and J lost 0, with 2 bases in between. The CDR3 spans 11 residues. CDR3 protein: CASRTNYGYTF. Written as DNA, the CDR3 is TGTGCCAGCAGAACTAACTATGGCTACACCTTC.

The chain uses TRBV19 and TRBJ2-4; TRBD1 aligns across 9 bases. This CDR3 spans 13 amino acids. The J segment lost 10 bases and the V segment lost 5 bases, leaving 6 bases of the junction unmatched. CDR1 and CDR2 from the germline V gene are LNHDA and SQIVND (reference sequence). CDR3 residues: CASSSRTGAIQYF. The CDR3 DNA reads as TGTGCCAGTAGTTCACGGACAGGGGCAATTCAGTACTTC.

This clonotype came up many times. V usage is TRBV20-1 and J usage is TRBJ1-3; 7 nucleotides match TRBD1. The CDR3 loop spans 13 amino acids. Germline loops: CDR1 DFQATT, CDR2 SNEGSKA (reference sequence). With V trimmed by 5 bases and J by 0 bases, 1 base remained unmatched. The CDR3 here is CSAGTDSGNTIYF. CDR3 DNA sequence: TGCAGTGCTGGGACAGACTCTGGAAACACCATATATTTT.

The CDR3 region is CSARDHRRLGYTF. The CDR3 nucleotides read TGCAGTGCTAGAGATCATCGGAGGCTCGGATACACCTTC. V usage is TRBV20-1 and J usage is TRBJ1-2; D ambiguous. Germline CDR1 is DFQATT and CDR2 is SNEGSKA (reference sequence). The CDR3 contains 13 residues. The V end was cut by 0 bases, the J end by 11 bases, with 16 bases between.

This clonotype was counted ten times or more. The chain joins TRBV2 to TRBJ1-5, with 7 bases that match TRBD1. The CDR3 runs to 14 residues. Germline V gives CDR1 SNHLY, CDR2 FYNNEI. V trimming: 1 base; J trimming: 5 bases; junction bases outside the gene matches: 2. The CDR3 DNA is TGTGCCAGCAGTGAAGGGGACAGCTATCAGCCCCAGCATTTT. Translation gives CASSEGDSYQPQHF.

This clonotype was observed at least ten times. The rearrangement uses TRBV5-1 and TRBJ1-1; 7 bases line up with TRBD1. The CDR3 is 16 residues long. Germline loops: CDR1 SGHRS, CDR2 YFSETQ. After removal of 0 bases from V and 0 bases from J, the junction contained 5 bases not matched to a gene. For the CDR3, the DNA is TGCGCCAGCAGCTTGGCAGGGGGAACTTTGAACACTGAAGCTTTCTTT. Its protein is CASSLAGGTLNTEAFF.

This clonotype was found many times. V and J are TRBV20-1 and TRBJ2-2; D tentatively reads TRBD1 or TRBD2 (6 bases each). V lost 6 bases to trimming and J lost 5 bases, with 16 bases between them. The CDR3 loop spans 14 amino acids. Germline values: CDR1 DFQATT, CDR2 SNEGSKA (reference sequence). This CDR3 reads CSARTGARTGELFF. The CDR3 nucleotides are TGCAGTGCCCGCACGGGGGCGAGGACCGGGGAGCTGTTTTTT.

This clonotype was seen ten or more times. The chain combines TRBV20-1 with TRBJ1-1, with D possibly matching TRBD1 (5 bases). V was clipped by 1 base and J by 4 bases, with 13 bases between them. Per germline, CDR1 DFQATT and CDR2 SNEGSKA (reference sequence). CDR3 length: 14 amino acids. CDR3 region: CSARGGPGGTEAFF. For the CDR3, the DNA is TGCAGTGCTAGAGGGGGACCCGGTGGCACTGAAGCTTTCTTT.

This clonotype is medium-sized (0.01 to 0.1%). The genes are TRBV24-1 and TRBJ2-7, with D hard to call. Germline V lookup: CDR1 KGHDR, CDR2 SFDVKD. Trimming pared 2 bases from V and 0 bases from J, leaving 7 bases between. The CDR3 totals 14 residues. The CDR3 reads CATSDSYSSYEQYF. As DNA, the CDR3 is TGTGCCACCAGTGATTCCTACAGCTCCTACGAGCAGTACTTC.

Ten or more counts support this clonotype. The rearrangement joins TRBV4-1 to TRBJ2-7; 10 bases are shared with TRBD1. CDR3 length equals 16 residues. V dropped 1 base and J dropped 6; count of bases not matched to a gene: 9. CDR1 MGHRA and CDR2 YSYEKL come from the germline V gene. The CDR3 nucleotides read TGCGCCAGCAGCCAAGCTTCCCGGGACAGGGGAGGCGAGCAGTACTTC. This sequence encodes CASSQASRDRGGEQYF.

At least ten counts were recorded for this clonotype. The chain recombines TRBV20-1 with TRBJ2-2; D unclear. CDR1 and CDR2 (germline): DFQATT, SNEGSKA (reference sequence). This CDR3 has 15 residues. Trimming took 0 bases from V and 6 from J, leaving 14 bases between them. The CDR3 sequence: CSARDARLGAGELFF. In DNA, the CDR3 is TGCAGTGCTAGAGATGCGAGACTGGGCGCCGGGGAGCTGTTTTTT.

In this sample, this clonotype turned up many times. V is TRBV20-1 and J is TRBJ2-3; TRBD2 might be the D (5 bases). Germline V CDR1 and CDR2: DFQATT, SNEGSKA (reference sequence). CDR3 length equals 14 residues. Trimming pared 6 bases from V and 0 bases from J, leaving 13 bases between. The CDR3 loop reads CSAANSGSTDTQYF. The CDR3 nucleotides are TGCAGTGCAGCCAACAGCGGTAGCACAGATACGCAGTATTTT.

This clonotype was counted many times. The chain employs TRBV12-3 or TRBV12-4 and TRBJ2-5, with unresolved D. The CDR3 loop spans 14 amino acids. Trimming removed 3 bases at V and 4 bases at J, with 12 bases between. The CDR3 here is CASSFPPHIETQYF. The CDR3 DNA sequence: TGTGCCAGCAGTTTCCCTCCCCATATAGAGACCCAGTACTTC.

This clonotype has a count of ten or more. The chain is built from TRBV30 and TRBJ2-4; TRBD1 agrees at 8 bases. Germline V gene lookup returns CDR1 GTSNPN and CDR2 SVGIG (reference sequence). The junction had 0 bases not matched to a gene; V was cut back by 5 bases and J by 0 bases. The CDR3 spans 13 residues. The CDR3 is CAWDRGAKNIQYF. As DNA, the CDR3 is TGTGCCTGGGACAGGGGAGCCAAAAACATTCAGTACTTC.

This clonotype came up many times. The CDR3 DNA is TGTGCCAGCAGCCGCGTCGGACAGGGACCTTGGATAGCCAAAAACATTCAGTACTTC. Its translation: CASSRVGQGPWIAKNIQYF. This chain links TRBV7-9 with TRBJ2-4; TRBD1 aligns across 8 bases. V trimming: 5 bases; J trimming: 0 bases; junction bases outside the gene matches: 15. This CDR3 region has 19 residues. Germline CDR1 is SEHNR and CDR2 is FQNEAQ (reference sequence).

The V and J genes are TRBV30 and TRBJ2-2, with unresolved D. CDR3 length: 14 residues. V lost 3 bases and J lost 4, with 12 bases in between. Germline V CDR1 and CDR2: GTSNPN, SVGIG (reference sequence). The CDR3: CAWRLHGSTGELFF. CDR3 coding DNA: TGTGCCTGGAGGCTCCACGGAAGCACCGGGGAGCTGTTTTTT.

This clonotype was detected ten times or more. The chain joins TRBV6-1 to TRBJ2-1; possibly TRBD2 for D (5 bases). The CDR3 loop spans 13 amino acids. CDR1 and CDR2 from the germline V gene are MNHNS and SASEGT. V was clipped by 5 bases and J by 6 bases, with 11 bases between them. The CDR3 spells CASSLGSLNEQFF. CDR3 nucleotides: TGTGCCAGCAGTTTGGGGAGCCTCAATGAGCAGTTCTTC.

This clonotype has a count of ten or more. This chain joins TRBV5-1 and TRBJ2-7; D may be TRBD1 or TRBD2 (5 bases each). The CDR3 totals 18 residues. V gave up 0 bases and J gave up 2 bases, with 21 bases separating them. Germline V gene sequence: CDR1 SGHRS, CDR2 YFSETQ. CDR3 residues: CASSLAGQGSANAYEQYF. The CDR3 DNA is TGCGCCAGCAGCTTGGCCGGTCAGGGTAGCGCGAATGCCTACGAGCAGTACTTC. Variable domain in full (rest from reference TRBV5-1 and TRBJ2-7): KAGVTQTPRYLIKTRGQQVTLSCSPISGHRSVSWYQQTPGQGLQFLFEYFSETQRNKGNFPGRFSGRQFSNSRSEMNVSTLELGDSALYLCASSLAGQGSANAYEQYFGPGTRLTVT.

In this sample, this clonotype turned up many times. CDR3 in amino acids: CSAPVHPGDEQYF. Here the CDR3 DNA reads TGCAGTGCTCCTGTGCACCCTGGGGACGAGCAGTACTTC. This chain connects TRBV20-1 to TRBJ2-7; D is uncertain. CDR1 DFQATT and CDR2 SNEGSKA come from the germline V gene (reference sequence). The CDR3 consists of 13 residues. The V and J ends lost 5 bases and 5 bases respectively, with 16 bases between them.

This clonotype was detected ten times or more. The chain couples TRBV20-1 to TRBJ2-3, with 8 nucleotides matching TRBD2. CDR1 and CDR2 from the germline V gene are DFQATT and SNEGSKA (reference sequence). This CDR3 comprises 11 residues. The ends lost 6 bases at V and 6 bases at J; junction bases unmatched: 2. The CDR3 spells CSASSGDTQYF. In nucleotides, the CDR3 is TGCAGTGCGTCTAGCGGGGATACGCAGTATTTT.

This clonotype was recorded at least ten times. CDR3 amino acids: CASSTLTGEEAFF. For the CDR3, the DNA is TGTGCCAGCTCAACCTTGACAGGGGAGGAAGCTTTCTTT. The V gene is TRBV18, the J gene TRBJ1-1, with 8 bases fitting TRBD1. Unmatched junction bases numbered 7, after V lost 5 bases and J lost 8 bases. This CDR3 has 13 residues. CDR1 and CDR2 (germline): KGHSH, LQKENI.

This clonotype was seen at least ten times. The CDR3 DNA sequence: TGTGCCAGCAGCTTAGCCGGGCTTTTTAGCTCCTACAATGAGCAGTTCTTC. Protein product: CASSLAGLFSSYNEQFF. V is TRBV7-2 and J is TRBJ2-1; D unclear. V was clipped by 0 bases and J by 0 bases, with 12 bases between them. There are 17 residues in the CDR3. Germline values: CDR1 SGHTA, CDR2 FQGNSA. Combining the CDR3 with reference TRBV7-2 and TRBJ2-1 gives the whole variable domain GAGVSQSPSNKVTEKGKDVELRCDPISGHTALYWYRQSLGQGLEFLIYFQGNSAPDKSGLPSDRFSAERTGGSVSTLTIQRTQQEDSAVYLCASSLAGLFSSYNEQFFGPGTRLTVL.